These 30 T cell receptor beta chains were all obtained from the same sample, sequenced in a study of T cells in Graves' hyperthyroidism and ophthalmopathy. Researchers amplified the TCR beta CDR3 regions from RNA transcripts. The TCR CDR3 was amplified in a first-round RT-PCR using the HTBI primer set. TCRdb re-called the multiplex PCR reads through MiXCR, storing one row per CDR3 protein. Of hundreds of thousands of distinct CDR3 sequences in the sample, 15% to 19% were seen once. The sample was blood. The source of these receptors is a woman under 30 with Graves' hyperthyroidism.

Many counts were recorded for this clonotype. The rearrangement uses TRBV20-1 and TRBJ2-3; D perhaps matches TRBD2 (5 bases). Trimming shortened V by 6 bases and J by 1 base, and 11 bases separated the two germline ends. This CDR3 has 13 residues. CDR1 is DFQATT, CDR2 SNEGSKA, per germline (reference sequence). DNA for the CDR3: TGCAGTGCCCGCAGGCGGGGCACAGATACGCAGTATTTT. Translating gives CSARRRGTDTQYF.

This clonotype was seen ten or more times. This chain connects TRBV12-3 or TRBV12-4 to TRBJ2-1; 8 bases map to TRBD2. The CDR3 loop spans 14 amino acids. V lost 6 bases to trimming and J lost 8 bases; unmatched junction nucleotides: 9. CDR3 amino acids: CASSAGLASDEQFF. CDR3 nucleotide sequence: TGTGCCAGCAGCGCCGGACTAGCATCGGATGAGCAGTTCTTC.

The sample holds many counts of this clonotype. The V call is TRBV7-9, the J call TRBJ2-7; D may match TRBD1 or TRBD2 (5 bases each). The CDR3 has 14 residues. The germline V gene has CDR1 SEHNR and CDR2 FQNEAQ (reference sequence). V was trimmed by 4 bases and J by 1 base, leaving 11 bases between them. The CDR3 reads CASSSGDGSYEQYF. For the CDR3, the DNA is TGTGCCAGCAGCTCCGGGGACGGTTCCTACGAGCAGTACTTC.

The chain employs TRBV7-9 and TRBJ2-5; 12 nucleotides line up with TRBD2. The germline CDR1 and CDR2 sequences are SEHNR and FQNEAQ (reference sequence). This CDR3 has 16 residues. Trimming at V came to 3 bases and at J to 5 bases, leaving 7 bases not matched to a gene. CDR3 protein: CASSLQLAGGRETQYF. In nucleotides, the CDR3 is TGTGCCAGCAGCTTGCAACTAGCGGGGGGCCGGGAGACCCAGTACTTC.

About this clonotype itself: One junction end disagrees with the germline gene, perhaps due to a read error. The rearrangement links TRBV28 to TRBJ1-6, with 7 nucleotides matching TRBD1. Germline CDR1 is MDHEN and CDR2 is SYDVKM. CDR3 length: 15 residues. For the CDR3, the DNA is TGTGTCAGCAGTGCCCCGGGTCGACAGGGTTCACCCCTCCACTTT. Its translation is CVSSAPGRQGSPLHF.

Of note for this clonotype: Germline and junction disagree at one end, which may indicate a read error. The chain is built from TRBV6-2 or TRBV6-3 and TRBJ1-2, with a possible D match to TRBD1 (5 bases). CDR1 and CDR2 from the germline V gene are MNHEY and SVGEGT. This CDR3 spans 15 amino acids. The CDR3 loop reads CASSYSRAGSYGHTF. CDR3 in DNA: TGTGCCAGCAGTTACTCGCGGGCAGGGAGCTATGGCCACACCTTC.

In its sample, this clonotype was seen many times. The V call is TRBV12-3 or TRBV12-4, the J call TRBJ2-7, with 8 positions matching TRBD1. The CDR3 totals 14 residues. Trimming took 0 bases from V and 6 from J; bases not matched to a gene: 4. The CDR3 region is CASSLADRVGEQYF. CDR3 DNA: TGTGCCAGCAGTTTAGCGGACAGGGTTGGCGAGCAGTACTTC.

This clonotype has a handful of counts. CDR3: CSAPVGAGGPGELFF. For the CDR3, the DNA is TGCAGTGCTCCCGTTGGAGCGGGGGGCCCAGGGGAGCTGTTTTTT. The chain employs TRBV20-1 and TRBJ2-2; 9 bases map to TRBD2. V lost 5 bases, J lost 8 bases, and 12 bases stayed unmatched. The CDR3 extends over 15 amino acids. Germline-derived CDR1 and CDR2 are DFQATT and SNEGSKA (reference sequence).

This clonotype was seen at least ten times. CDR3 protein: CASSFHDRNTEAFF. CDR3 coding DNA: TGTGCCAGCAGTTTTCACGACCGGAACACTGAAGCTTTCTTT. V usage is TRBV27 and J usage is TRBJ1-1; D call uncertain. V shed 3 bases and J shed 1 base, with 9 bases lying between them. The CDR3 has 14 amino acids. The germline gives CDR1 MNHEY, CDR2 SMNVEV (reference sequence).

The chain has TRBV5-8 and TRBJ2-3, with 10 bases lining up with TRBD2. The CDR3 spans 20 residues. With V trimmed by 5 bases and J by 7 bases, 25 bases remained unmatched. Germline loops: CDR1 SGHTS, CDR2 YDEGEE. The DNA of the CDR3 is TGTGCCAGCAGTGCCCTTATGGGGGTCCAACTAGCGGGGTTCCAAAATACGCAGTATTTT. Protein sequence: CASSALMGVQLAGFQNTQYF.

This clonotype was observed many times. The chain is built from TRBV6-1 and TRBJ2-2, with TRBD2 matching over 15 bases. The junction had 7 bases not matched to a gene; V was cut back by 6 bases and J by 8 bases. This CDR3 region has 16 residues. The germline V gene has CDR1 MNHNS and CDR2 SASEGT. CDR3 nucleotides: TGTGCCAGCAGGCGGACTAGCGGGGGGGAATTGGGGGAGCTGTTTTTT. Its protein product is CASRRTSGGELGELFF.

The V gene is TRBV4-1, the J gene TRBJ2-3, with TRBD2 matching over 8 bases. This CDR3 has 16 amino acids. Germline CDR1 MGHRA, CDR2 YSYEKL. The V and J ends lost 0 bases and 6 bases, in that order; junction bases with no gene match: 8. This CDR3 reads CASSQEGTGGKDTQYF. DNA of the CDR3: TGCGCCAGCAGCCAAGAAGGGACGGGAGGGAAGGATACGCAGTATTTT.

This clonotype occurred a few times. The V call is TRBV10-3, the J call TRBJ1-3; D not certain. The V end lost 2 bases, the J end lost 1 base, and 12 bases lay between the germline ends. CDR1 ENHRY and CDR2 SYGVKD come from the germline V gene. There are 16 residues in the CDR3. This CDR3 is CAISEPTRKSGNTIYF. Written as DNA, the CDR3 is TGTGCCATCAGTGAGCCGACAAGGAAATCTGGAAACACCATATATTTT.

The sample holds many counts of this clonotype. The CDR3 protein is CASSYDQRLAGRSSYNEQFF. CDR3 sequence (DNA): TGTGCCAGCAGTTACGACCAACGACTAGCGGGTAGGAGCTCCTACAATGAGCAGTTCTTC. The rearrangement links TRBV6-2 or TRBV6-3 to TRBJ2-1; the match to TRBD2 covers 10 bases. J gave up 0 bases and V 2 bases, and 13 bases lay outside the gene matches. This CDR3 contains 20 residues. CDR1 is MNHEY and CDR2 is SVGEGT in the germline V gene.

This clonotype was seen many times. This chain connects TRBV7-3 to TRBJ2-3, with D unresolved. This CDR3 comprises 15 residues. Trimming took 4 bases from V and 6 from J, leaving 17 bases between them. Germline V gives CDR1 SGHTA, CDR2 FQGTGA. The CDR3 sequence is CASSSLAQREDTQYF. CDR3 in DNA: TGTGCCAGCAGCTCGTTAGCCCAACGCGAGGATACGCAGTATTTT. The full variable domain, its missing parts supplied by reference TRBV7-3 and TRBJ2-3, is GAGVSQTPSNKVTEKGKYVELRCDPISGHTALYWYRQSLGQGPEFLIYFQGTGAADDSGLPNDRFFAVRPEGSVSTLKIQRTERGDSAVYLCASSSLAQREDTQYFGPGTRLTVL.

This clonotype came up many times. This chain connects TRBV7-9 to TRBJ2-1, with D maybe TRBD2 (6 bases). The V gene's germline CDR1 is SEHNR and CDR2 FQNEAQ (reference sequence). V dropped 2 bases and J dropped 5 bases, with 19 bases sitting between them. The CDR3 loop spans 17 amino acids. The CDR3 DNA reads as TGTGCCAGCAGCTTAAGCCCGCGGGACGACCCGAACAATGAGCAGTTCTTC. Protein sequence: CASSLSPRDDPNNEQFF.

This clonotype was picked up many times. The chain recombines TRBV18 with TRBJ2-7; a weak D match, TRBD1 (5 bases). The CDR3 loop spans 15 amino acids. Trimming took 3 bases from V and 3 from J, leaving 15 bases between them. Per the germline V gene, CDR1 is KGHSH and CDR2 is LQKENI. For the CDR3, the DNA is TGTGCCAGCTCACCCCCTGGCAGGGAACACTACGAGCAGTACTTC. Translating it yields CASSPPGREHYEQYF.

This clonotype was observed many times. V is TRBV5-1 and J is TRBJ2-3; a possible D gene is TRBD2 (7 bases). The CDR3 loop spans 15 amino acids. Germline lookup yields CDR1 SGHRS and CDR2 YFSETQ. V was shortened by 2 bases and J by 1 base, with 11 bases between the two germline ends. CDR3: CASSFTGGGTDTQYF. CDR3 sequence (DNA): TGCGCCAGCAGCTTTACGGGGGGCGGCACAGATACGCAGTATTTT.

Many counts were recorded for this clonotype. J is TRBJ2-1 and V is TRBV5-1, with 7 bases matching TRBD2. The CDR3 loop spans 16 amino acids. Germline V gives CDR1 SGHRS, CDR2 YFSETQ. V lost 3 bases, J lost 6 bases, and 12 bases stayed unmatched. CDR3 coding DNA: TGCGCCAGCAGCTCCGATGGTGGGGGGGTGGGCAATGAGCAGTTCTTC. Translation gives CASSSDGGGVGNEQFF. Full variable domain (remainder filled in from reference TRBV5-1 and TRBJ2-1): KAGVTQTPRYLIKTRGQQVTLSCSPISGHRSVSWYQQTPGQGLQFLFEYFSETQRNKGNFPGRFSGRQFSNSRSEMNVSTLELGDSALYLCASSSDGGGVGNEQFFGPGTRLTVL.

The gene calls are TRBV20-1 and TRBJ1-3, with D possibly being TRBD1 (5 bases). This CDR3 is 14 amino acids long. Trimming shortened V by 0 bases and J by 8 bases, and 14 bases separated the two germline ends. Germline V gene data show CDR1 as DFQATT and CDR2 as SNEGSKA (reference sequence). The CDR3 DNA sequence: TGCAGTGCTAGAGATCTACGGGGCCTCGACACCATATATTTT. Protein: CSARDLRGLDTIYF.

This clonotype was detected only a few times. The rearrangement joins TRBV7-9 to TRBJ1-1, with D hard to call. CDR3 length equals 12 residues. Germline lookup yields CDR1 SEHNR and CDR2 FQNEAQ (reference sequence). V dropped 10 bases and J dropped 0 bases, with 9 bases sitting between them. For the CDR3, the DNA is TGTGCCACCAACCGGGTGAACACTGAAGCTTTCTTT. Its protein product is CATNRVNTEAFF.

Ten or more counts support this clonotype. The genes are TRBV20-1 and TRBJ2-5; D not resolved. Between the trimmed V and J ends, which lost 0 bases and 5 bases, there was a span of 10 bases. CDR1 and CDR2 from the germline V gene are DFQATT and SNEGSKA (reference sequence). The CDR3 loop spans 13 amino acids. The DNA of the CDR3 is TGCAGTGCTAGAGATGGTCCCTTGGAGACCCAGTACTTC. This encodes CSARDGPLETQYF.

In its sample, this clonotype was seen many times. V is TRBV2 and J is TRBJ1-6; D remains ambiguous. Per the germline V gene, CDR1 is SNHLY and CDR2 is FYNNEI. V lost 6 bases and J 10 bases, leaving 22 bases between the germline ends. The length of the CDR3 is 16 residues. The CDR3 DNA follows: TGTGCCAGCAGCCCCTTTAACAGTGTAAGAGGCTCACCCCTCCACTTT. Protein product: CASSPFNSVRGSPLHF.

This clonotype has more than one count but fewer than ten. The gene calls are TRBV7-8 and TRBJ1-2; D may be TRBD1 (6 bases). The CDR3 extends over 13 amino acids. Trimming removed 4 bases at V and 8 bases at J, with 14 bases between. CDR1 is SGHVS, CDR2 FQNEAQ, per germline. The CDR3 nucleotides read TGTGCCAGCAGCTCCCGACAGGTCCAAGGCTACACCTTC. It codes for CASSSRQVQGYTF.

This clonotype was found many times. The chain employs TRBV7-2 and TRBJ2-7; the match to TRBD2 covers 7 bases. The CDR3 length is 14 residues. The V gene's germline CDR1 is SGHTA and CDR2 FQGNSA. V lost 3 bases, J lost 2 bases, and 4 bases stayed unmatched. This CDR3 reads CASSLASGAYEQYF. The CDR3 DNA sequence: TGTGCCAGCAGCTTGGCTAGCGGCGCCTACGAGCAGTACTTC.

This clonotype has more than one count but fewer than ten. The chain joins TRBV30 to TRBJ2-1; 15 bases align to TRBD2. Germline CDR1 is GTSNPN and CDR2 is SVGIG (reference sequence). CDR3 length: 15 residues. The CDR3 region has the DNA TGTATGGGACTAGCGGGAGGCGGCTCCTACAATGAGCAGTTCTTC. This encodes CMGLAGGGSYNEQFF.

The rearrangement uses TRBV10-3 and TRBJ1-1, with TRBD1 matching 9 bases. V shed 6 bases and J 0 bases; nucleotides not matched to a gene: 8. The CDR3 is made up of 16 amino acids. CDR1 and CDR2 from the germline V gene are ENHRY and SYGVKD. The CDR3 here is CAIRAQGQGLNTEAFF. In DNA form, the CDR3 reads TGTGCCATCAGGGCGCAGGGACAGGGCCTGAACACTGAAGCTTTCTTT.

This clonotype came up many times. The rearrangement links TRBV6-1 to TRBJ2-1; 7 positions match TRBD1. J was trimmed by 4 bases and V by 4 bases; bases with no gene match: 7. Germline V gene data show CDR1 as MNHNS and CDR2 as SASEGT. The CDR3 spans 15 residues. DNA for the CDR3: TGTGCCAGCAGTGCCCGACAGGGAGATTACAATGAGCAGTTCTTC. This sequence encodes CASSARQGDYNEQFF.

The chain uses TRBV3-1 and TRBJ1-1, with D perhaps matching TRBD1 (6 bases). Trimming cost V 2 bases and J 1 base, with 17 bases left between them. CDR1 is LGHDT and CDR2 is YNNKEL in the germline V gene (reference sequence). The CDR3 totals 17 residues. CDR3 protein: CASSQYAGGEWNTEAFF. In DNA, the CDR3 is TGTGCCAGCAGCCAATATGCGGGGGGCGAGTGGAACACTGAAGCTTTCTTT.

This clonotype was seen repeatedly, ten times or more. V gene TRBV7-6 combines with J gene TRBJ2-1; the D is unclear. Trimming removed 5 bases at V and 10 bases at J, with 9 bases between. The length of the CDR3 is 11 residues. Germline values: CDR1 SGHVS, CDR2 FNYEAQ. The DNA for the CDR3 is TGTGCCAGCAGCACTCTCGGGGAGCAGTTCTTC. This encodes CASSTLGEQFF.